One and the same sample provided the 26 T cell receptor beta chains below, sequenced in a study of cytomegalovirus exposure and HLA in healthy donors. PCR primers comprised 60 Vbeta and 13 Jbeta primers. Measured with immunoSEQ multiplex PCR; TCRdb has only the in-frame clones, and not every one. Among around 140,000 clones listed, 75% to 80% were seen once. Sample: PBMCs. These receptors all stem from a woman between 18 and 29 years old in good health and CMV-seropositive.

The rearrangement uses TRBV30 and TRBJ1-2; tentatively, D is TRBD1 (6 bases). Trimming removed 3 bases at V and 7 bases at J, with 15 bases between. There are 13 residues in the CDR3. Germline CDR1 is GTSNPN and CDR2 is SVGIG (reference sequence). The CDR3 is CAWSGGGGGGYTF. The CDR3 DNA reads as TGTGCCTGGAGCGGGGGCGGCGGGGGTGGCTACACCTTC. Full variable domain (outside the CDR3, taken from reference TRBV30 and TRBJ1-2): SQTIHQWPATLVQPVGSPLSLECTVEGTSNPNLYWYRQAAGRGLQLLFYSVGIGQISSEVPQNLSASRPQDRQFILSSKKLLLSDSGFYLCAWSGGGGGGYTFGSGTRLTVV.

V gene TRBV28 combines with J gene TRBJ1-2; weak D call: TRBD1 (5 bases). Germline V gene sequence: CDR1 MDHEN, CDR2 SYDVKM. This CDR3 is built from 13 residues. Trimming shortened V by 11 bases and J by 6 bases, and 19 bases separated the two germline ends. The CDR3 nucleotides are TGTGCCGCTAGTCGTCCCCCAGGGAATGGCTACACCTTC. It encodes CAASRPPGNGYTF.

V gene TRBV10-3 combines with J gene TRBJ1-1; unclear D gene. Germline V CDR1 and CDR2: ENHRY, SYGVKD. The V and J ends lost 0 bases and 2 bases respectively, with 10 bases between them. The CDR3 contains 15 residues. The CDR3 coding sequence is TGTGCCATCAGTGAGTCGGGCGCACCCAACACTGAAGCTTTCTTT. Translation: CAISESGAPNTEAFF.

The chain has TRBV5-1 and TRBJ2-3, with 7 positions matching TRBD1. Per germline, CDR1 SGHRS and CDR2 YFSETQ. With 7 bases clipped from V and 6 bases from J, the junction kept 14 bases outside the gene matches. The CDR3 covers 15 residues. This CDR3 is CASSPEVGGVDTQYF. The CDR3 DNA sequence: TGCGCCAGCTCCCCGGAGGTAGGGGGCGTCGATACGCAGTATTTT.

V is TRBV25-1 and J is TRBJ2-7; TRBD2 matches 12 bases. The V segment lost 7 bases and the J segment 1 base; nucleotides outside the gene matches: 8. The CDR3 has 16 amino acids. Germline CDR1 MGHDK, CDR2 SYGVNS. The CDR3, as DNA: TGTGCCAGCACCTCACCACTAGCGGGGGGATCCTACGAGCAGTACTTC. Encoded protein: CASTSPLAGGSYEQYF.

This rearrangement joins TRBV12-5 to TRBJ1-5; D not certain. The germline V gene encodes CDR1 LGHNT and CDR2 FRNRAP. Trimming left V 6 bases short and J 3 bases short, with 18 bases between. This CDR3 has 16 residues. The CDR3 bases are TGTGCTAGTGGCCCCGGCGCGGCGGGGTTCAATCAGCCCCAGCATTTT. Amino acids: CASGPGAAGFNQPQHF.

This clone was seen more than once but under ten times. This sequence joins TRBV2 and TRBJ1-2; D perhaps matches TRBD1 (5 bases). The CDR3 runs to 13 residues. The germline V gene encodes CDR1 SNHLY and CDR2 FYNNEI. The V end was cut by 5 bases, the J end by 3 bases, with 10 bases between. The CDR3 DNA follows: TGTGCCAGCAGTAAAGGACAAGACTATGGCTACACCTTC. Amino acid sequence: CASSKGQDYGYTF.

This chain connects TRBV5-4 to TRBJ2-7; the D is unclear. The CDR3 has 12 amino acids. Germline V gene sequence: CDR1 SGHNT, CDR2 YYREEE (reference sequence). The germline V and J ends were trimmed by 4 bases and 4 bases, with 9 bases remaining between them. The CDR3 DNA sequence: TGTGCCAGCAGCCTCGATACATACGAGCAGTACTTC. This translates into CASSLDTYEQYF. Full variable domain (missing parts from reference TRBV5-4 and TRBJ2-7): ETGVTQSPTHLIKTRGQQVTLRCSSQSGHNTVSWYQQALGQGPQFIFQYYREEENGRGNFPPRFSGLQFPNYSSELNVNALELDDSALYLCASSLDTYEQYFGPGTRLTVT.

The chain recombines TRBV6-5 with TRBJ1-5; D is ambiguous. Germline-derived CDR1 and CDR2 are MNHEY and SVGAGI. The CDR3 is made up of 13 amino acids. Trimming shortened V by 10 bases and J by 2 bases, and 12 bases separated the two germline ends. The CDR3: CATQAAGNQPQHF. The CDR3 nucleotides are TGTGCCACCCAAGCCGCGGGCAATCAGCCCCAGCATTTT.

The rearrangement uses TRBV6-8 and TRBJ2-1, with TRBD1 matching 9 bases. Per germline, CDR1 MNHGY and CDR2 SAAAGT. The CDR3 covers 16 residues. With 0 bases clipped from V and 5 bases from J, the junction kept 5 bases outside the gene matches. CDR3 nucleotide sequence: TGTGCCAGCAGTTACTCCGCACAGGGGGCGGACAATGAGCAGTTCTTC. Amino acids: CASSYSAQGADNEQFF.

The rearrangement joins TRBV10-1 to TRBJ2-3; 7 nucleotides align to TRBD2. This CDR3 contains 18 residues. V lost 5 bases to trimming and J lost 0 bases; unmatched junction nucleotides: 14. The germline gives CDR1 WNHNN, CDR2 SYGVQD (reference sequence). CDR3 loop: CASSPTLGSGTSTDTQYF. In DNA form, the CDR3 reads TGCGCCAGCAGTCCAACTCTCGGCAGCGGGACTAGCACAGATACGCAGTATTTT.

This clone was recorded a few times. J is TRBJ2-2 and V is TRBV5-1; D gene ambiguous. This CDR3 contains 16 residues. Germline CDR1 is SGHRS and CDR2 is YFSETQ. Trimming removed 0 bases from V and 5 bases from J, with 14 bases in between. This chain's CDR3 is CASSLDPARRTGELFF. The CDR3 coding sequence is TGCGCCAGCAGCTTGGACCCCGCTAGACGGACCGGGGAGCTGTTTTTT.

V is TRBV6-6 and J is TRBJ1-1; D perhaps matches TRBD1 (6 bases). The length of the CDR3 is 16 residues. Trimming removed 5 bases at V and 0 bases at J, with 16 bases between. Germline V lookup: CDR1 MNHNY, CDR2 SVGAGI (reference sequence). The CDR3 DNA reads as TGTGCCAGCAGTCGTCGGGTAGGGGGGGTGAACACTGAAGCTTTCTTT. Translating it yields CASSRRVGGVNTEAFF.

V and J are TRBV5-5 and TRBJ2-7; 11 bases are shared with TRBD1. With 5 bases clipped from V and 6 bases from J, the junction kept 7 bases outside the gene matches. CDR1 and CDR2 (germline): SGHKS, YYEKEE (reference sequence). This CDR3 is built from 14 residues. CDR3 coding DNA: TGTGCCAGCAGACCTCGGACAGGGGGCACCGAGCAGTACTTC. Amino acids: CASRPRTGGTEQYF.

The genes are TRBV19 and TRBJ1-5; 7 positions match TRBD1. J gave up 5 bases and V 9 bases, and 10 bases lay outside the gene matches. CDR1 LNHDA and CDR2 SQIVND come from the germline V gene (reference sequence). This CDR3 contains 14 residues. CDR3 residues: CASQDRARDQPQHF. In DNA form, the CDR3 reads TGTGCCAGCCAAGACAGGGCTAGGGATCAGCCCCAGCATTTT.

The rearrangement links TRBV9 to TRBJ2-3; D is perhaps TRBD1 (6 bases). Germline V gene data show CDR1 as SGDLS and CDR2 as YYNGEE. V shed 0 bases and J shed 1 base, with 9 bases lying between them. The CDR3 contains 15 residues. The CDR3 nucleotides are TGTGCCAGCAGCGTAGGACAGGCTCGCACAGATACGCAGTATTTT. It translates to CASSVGQARTDTQYF.

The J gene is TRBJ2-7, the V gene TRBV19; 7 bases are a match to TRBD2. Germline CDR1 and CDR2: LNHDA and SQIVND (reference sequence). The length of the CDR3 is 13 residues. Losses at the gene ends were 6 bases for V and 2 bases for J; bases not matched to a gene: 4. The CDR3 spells CASRGEGPYEQYF. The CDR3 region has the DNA TGTGCCAGTAGAGGGGAGGGCCCCTACGAGCAGTACTTC.

CDR3 bases: TGCGCCAGCAGCAGCCGTCCTAGAGGCGAGCAGTACTTC. This encodes CASSSRPRGEQYF. The V gene is TRBV5-1, the J gene TRBJ2-7; D is unresolved. CDR3 size: 13 residues. Germline CDR1 is SGHRS and CDR2 is YFSETQ. Trimming left V 4 bases short and J 6 bases short, with 14 bases between. Filled out from reference TRBV5-1 and TRBJ2-7, the complete variable domain reads KAGVTQTPRYLIKTRGQQVTLSCSPISGHRSVSWYQQTPGQGLQFLFEYFSETQRNKGNFPGRFSGRQFSNSRSEMNVSTLELGDSALYLCASSSRPRGEQYFGPGTRLTVT.

In DNA, the CDR3 is TGTGCCAGCAGCTCAGGTACCTCTGGAAACACCATATATTTT. Its translation is CASSSGTSGNTIYF. The gene calls are TRBV5-6 and TRBJ1-3; unclear D gene. Trimming left V 3 bases short and J 0 bases short, with 7 bases between. Germline CDR1 SGHDT, CDR2 YYEEEE. The CDR3 sequence is 14 residues long. Drawing the rest from reference TRBV5-6 and TRBJ1-3, the complete variable domain is DAGVTQSPTHLIKTRGQQVTLRCSPKSGHDTVSWYQQALGQGPQFIFQYYEEEERQRGNFPDRFSGHQFPNYSSELNVNALLLGDSALYLCASSSGTSGNTIYFGEGSWLTVV.

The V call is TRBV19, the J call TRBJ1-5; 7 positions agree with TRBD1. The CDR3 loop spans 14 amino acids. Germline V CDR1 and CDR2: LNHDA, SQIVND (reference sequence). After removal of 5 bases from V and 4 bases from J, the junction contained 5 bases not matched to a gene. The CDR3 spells CASSEGAQNQPQHF. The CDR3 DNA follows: TGTGCCAGTAGTGAGGGGGCCCAAAATCAGCCCCAGCATTTT.

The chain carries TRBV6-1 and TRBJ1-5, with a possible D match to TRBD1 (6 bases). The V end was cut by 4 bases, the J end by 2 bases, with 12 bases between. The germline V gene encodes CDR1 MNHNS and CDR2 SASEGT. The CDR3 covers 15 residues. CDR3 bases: TGTGCCAGCAGTGGATACAGGGTAGGCAATCAGCCCCAGCATTTT. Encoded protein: CASSGYRVGNQPQHF.

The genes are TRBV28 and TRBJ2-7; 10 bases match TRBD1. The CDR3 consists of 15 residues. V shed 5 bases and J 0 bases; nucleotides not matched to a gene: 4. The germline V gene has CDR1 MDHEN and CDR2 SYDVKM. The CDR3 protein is CASSPRTGGSYEQYF. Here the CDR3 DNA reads TGTGCCAGCAGTCCCAGGACAGGGGGCTCCTACGAGCAGTACTTC. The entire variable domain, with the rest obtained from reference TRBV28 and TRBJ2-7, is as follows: DVKVTQSSRYLVKRTGEKVFLECVQDMDHENMFWYRQDPGLGLRLIYFSYDVKMKEKGDIPEGYSVSREKKERFSLILESASTNQTSMYLCASSPRTGGSYEQYFGPGTRLTVT.

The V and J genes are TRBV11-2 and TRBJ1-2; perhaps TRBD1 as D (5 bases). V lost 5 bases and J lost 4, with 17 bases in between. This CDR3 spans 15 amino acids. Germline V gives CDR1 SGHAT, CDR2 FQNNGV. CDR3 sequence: CASSGIRQGGYGYTF. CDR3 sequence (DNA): TGTGCCAGCAGCGGAATCAGGCAGGGCGGCTATGGCTACACCTTC.

The DNA for the CDR3 is TGCGCCAGCAGCCAGGGGAGTAGCCCCTACAATGAGCAGTTCTTC. This encodes CASSQGSSPYNEQFF. The chain recombines TRBV4-3 with TRBJ2-1; weak D call: TRBD2 (5 bases). CDR1 and CDR2 from the germline V gene are LGHNA and YSLEER. This CDR3 is built from 15 residues. The V end was cut by 3 bases, the J end by 2 bases, with 11 bases between.

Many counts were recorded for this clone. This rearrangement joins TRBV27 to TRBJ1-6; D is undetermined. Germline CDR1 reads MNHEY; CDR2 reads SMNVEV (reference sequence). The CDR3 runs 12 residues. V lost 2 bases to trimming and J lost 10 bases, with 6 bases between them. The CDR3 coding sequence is TGTGCCAGCAGTTTAAGAGGCTCACCCCTCCACTTT. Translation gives CASSLRGSPLHF.

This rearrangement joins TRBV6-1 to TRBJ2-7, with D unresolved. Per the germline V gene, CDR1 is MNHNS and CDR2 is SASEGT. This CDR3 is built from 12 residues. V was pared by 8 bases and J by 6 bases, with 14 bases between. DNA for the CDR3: TGTGCCAGCCGAAAGAGCGAAATCGAGCAGTACTTC. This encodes CASRKSEIEQYF.